This is a list of T cell receptor beta chains from one sample in a study of shared clonotypes between healthy human individuals. Repertoires were generated with immunoSEQ multiplex PCR, while TCRdb's copy carries only in-frame clones and drops some. The data hold 1.4 million or so clones, with 98% observed a single time. What was sequenced was naive CD4+ T cells sorted from blood. These receptors were obtained from a man aged 25-45 years in good health. Both conserved end residues are part of each CDR3. The order of the fields is J gene, V gene, D gene, clone size, CDR3 protein, CDR3 DNA. The D gene is left open where the match is weak. Not every row has a clone size; where given, it reads once, few, many or a size class.

j_call: TRBJ2-7; v_call: TRBV6-5; d_call: TRBD1; clone_size: NA; cdr3_aa: CASRTDRGTYEQYF; cdr3_nt: TGTGCCAGCAGGACGGACAGGGGAACCTACGAGCAGTACTTC
j_call: TRBJ2-3; v_call: TRBV5-1; d_call: TRBD1; clone_size: NA; cdr3_aa: CASSEGTGADTQYF; cdr3_nt: TGCGCCAGCAGCGAAGGGACAGGCGCAGATACGCAGTATTTT
j_call: TRBJ2-2; v_call: TRBV5-5; d_call: TRBD1; clone_size: NA; cdr3_aa: CASNKPGTGPRNTGELFF; cdr3_nt: TGTGCCAGCAATAAGCCCGGGACAGGGCCCAGGAACACCGGGGAGCTGTTTTTT
j_call: TRBJ2-1; v_call: TRBV11-2; d_call: NA; clone_size: NA; cdr3_aa: CASSPPGQLSYNEQFF; cdr3_nt: TGTGCCAGCAGCCCTCCAGGGCAGCTCTCCTACAATGAGCAGTTCTTC
j_call: TRBJ1-3; v_call: TRBV19; d_call: NA; clone_size: NA; cdr3_aa: CASSMRGINSGNTIYF; cdr3_nt: TGTGCCAGTAGTATGCGGGGGATAAACTCTGGAAACACCATATATTTT
j_call: TRBJ2-1; v_call: TRBV9; d_call: NA; clone_size: once; cdr3_aa: CASSVGTSYNEQFF; cdr3_nt: TGTGCCAGCAGCGTAGGAACTTCCTACAATGAGCAGTTCTTC
j_call: TRBJ2-1; v_call: TRBV9; d_call: NA; clone_size: once; cdr3_aa: CASSVLSGAPNEQFF; cdr3_nt: TGTGCCAGCAGCGTTCTTTCAGGGGCCCCAAATGAGCAGTTCTTC
j_call: TRBJ1-1; v_call: TRBV7-9; d_call: TRBD1; clone_size: once; cdr3_aa: CASSLGGTEGKVFF; cdr3_nt: TGTGCCAGCAGCTTAGGGGGGACAGAGGGAAAAGTTTTCTTT
j_call: TRBJ2-7; v_call: TRBV2; d_call: NA; clone_size: NA; cdr3_aa: CASSDYSGEQYF; cdr3_nt: TGTGCCAGCAGTGATTATTCGGGCGAGCAGTACTTC
j_call: TRBJ2-7; v_call: TRBV5-1; d_call: TRBD2; clone_size: NA; cdr3_aa: CASSSSGSSYEQYF; cdr3_nt: TGCGCCAGCAGCTCTAGCGGCTCATCCTACGAGCAGTACTTC
j_call: TRBJ2-1; v_call: TRBV9; d_call: TRBD1; clone_size: NA; cdr3_aa: CASREGTESSYNEQFF; cdr3_nt: TGTGCCAGCAGGGAAGGGACAGAGAGCTCCTACAATGAGCAGTTCTTC
j_call: TRBJ2-7; v_call: TRBV25-1; d_call: NA; clone_size: once; cdr3_aa: CASSDIGGNGGAEQYF; cdr3_nt: TGTGCCAGCAGTGATATAGGGGGAAATGGGGGTGCGGAGCAGTACTTC
j_call: TRBJ2-3; v_call: TRBV20-1; d_call: NA; clone_size: NA; cdr3_aa: CSAPRGDTQYF; cdr3_nt: TGCAGTGCGCCCCGAGGGGATACGCAGTATTTT
j_call: TRBJ2-7; v_call: TRBV30; d_call: TRBD1; clone_size: NA; cdr3_aa: CAWSYRGRISYEQYF; cdr3_nt: TGTGCCTGGAGCTACAGGGGGCGAATATCCTACGAGCAGTACTTC
j_call: TRBJ2-2; v_call: TRBV28; d_call: TRBD2; clone_size: NA; cdr3_aa: CASSPTSVGELFF; cdr3_nt: TGTGCCAGCAGTCCCACTAGCGTCGGGGAGCTGTTTTTT
j_call: TRBJ2-2; v_call: TRBV11-2; d_call: TRBD2; clone_size: NA; cdr3_aa: CATARTSGYTGELFF; cdr3_nt: TGTGCCACCGCACGTACTAGCGGCTACACCGGGGAGCTGTTTTTT
j_call: TRBJ2-1; v_call: TRBV18; d_call: TRBD1; clone_size: NA; cdr3_aa: CASSPHRGSPYNEQFF; cdr3_nt: TGTGCCAGCTCACCACACAGGGGGTCGCCATACAATGAGCAGTTCTTC
j_call: TRBJ2-5; v_call: TRBV5-4; d_call: TRBD2; clone_size: NA; cdr3_aa: CASSWKSRASGRKETQYF; cdr3_nt: TGTGCCAGCAGCTGGAAGAGTCGGGCTAGCGGGAGGAAGGAGACCCAGTACTTC
j_call: TRBJ1-5; v_call: TRBV18; d_call: NA; clone_size: NA; cdr3_aa: CASSPNGNQPQHF; cdr3_nt: TGTGCCAGCTCACCGAACGGCAATCAGCCCCAGCATTTT
j_call: TRBJ1-2; v_call: TRBV28; d_call: NA; clone_size: NA; cdr3_aa: CASSVAGPYGYTF; cdr3_nt: TGTGCCAGCAGCGTGGCGGGGCCCTATGGCTACACCTTC
j_call: TRBJ2-7; v_call: TRBV25-1; d_call: NA; clone_size: NA; cdr3_aa: CASSPGTLYEQYF; cdr3_nt: TGTGCCAGCAGTCCCGGGACCCTCTACGAGCAGTACTTC
j_call: TRBJ1-2; v_call: TRBV10-3; d_call: TRBD1; clone_size: NA; cdr3_aa: CAISEQTGGVSMFTF; cdr3_nt: TGTGCCATCAGTGAACAAACAGGGGGCGTTTCTATGTTCACCTTC
j_call: TRBJ2-7; v_call: TRBV2; d_call: NA; clone_size: NA; cdr3_aa: CASKEGTYEQYF; cdr3_nt: TGTGCCAGCAAGGAGGGTACGTACGAGCAGTACTTC
j_call: TRBJ1-1; v_call: TRBV25-1; d_call: NA; clone_size: NA; cdr3_aa: CASKQRRDVFF; cdr3_nt: TGTGCCAGCAAGCAACGCAGGGACGTTTTCTTT
j_call: TRBJ2-5; v_call: TRBV28; d_call: NA; clone_size: once; cdr3_aa: CASSPLIGGTQYF; cdr3_nt: TGTGCCAGCAGTCCCCTGATAGGCGGGACCCAGTACTTC
j_call: TRBJ2-5; v_call: TRBV28; d_call: NA; clone_size: NA; cdr3_aa: CASSHSVSETQYF; cdr3_nt: TGTGCCAGCAGTCACTCGGTTAGTGAGACCCAGTACTTC
j_call: TRBJ2-7; v_call: TRBV6-1; d_call: TRBD1; clone_size: NA; cdr3_aa: CASSDRGTTGYEQYF; cdr3_nt: TGTGCCAGCAGTGACAGGGGGACCACCGGCTACGAGCAGTACTTC
j_call: TRBJ1-1; v_call: TRBV30; d_call: NA; clone_size: NA; cdr3_aa: CAWSMVNTEAFF; cdr3_nt: TGTGCCTGGAGTATGGTGAACACTGAAGCTTTCTTT
j_call: TRBJ2-7; v_call: TRBV9; d_call: NA; clone_size: NA; cdr3_aa: CASSVEEAPSYEQYF; cdr3_nt: TGTGCCAGCAGCGTAGAGGAGGCACCTTCCTACGAGCAGTACTTC
j_call: TRBJ2-7; v_call: TRBV19; d_call: TRBD1; clone_size: NA; cdr3_aa: CASSIGTAGYEQYF; cdr3_nt: TGTGCCAGTAGTATCGGGACAGCCGGCTACGAGCAGTACTTC
j_call: TRBJ1-3; v_call: TRBV4-3; d_call: NA; clone_size: once; cdr3_aa: CASSQDMEPGNTIYF; cdr3_nt: TGCGCCAGCAGCCAAGACATGGAGCCTGGAAACACCATATATTTT
j_call: TRBJ2-1; v_call: TRBV29-1; d_call: TRBD2; clone_size: NA; cdr3_aa: CSVNGRSSYNEQFF; cdr3_nt: TGCAGCGTTAACGGGAGGAGCTCCTACAATGAGCAGTTCTTC
j_call: TRBJ1-2; v_call: TRBV11-2; d_call: NA; clone_size: once; cdr3_aa: CASSLDPARGYTF; cdr3_nt: TGTGCCAGCAGCTTAGATCCCGCACGGGGCTACACCTTC
j_call: TRBJ2-1; v_call: TRBV5-1; d_call: NA; clone_size: NA; cdr3_aa: CASSYTYNEQFF; cdr3_nt: TGCGCCAGCAGCTACACCTACAATGAGCAGTTCTTC
j_call: TRBJ1-5; v_call: TRBV2; d_call: NA; clone_size: NA; cdr3_aa: CASSYRRGTGNQPQHF; cdr3_nt: TGTGCCAGCAGTTACCGCCGAGGGACGGGCAATCAGCCCCAGCATTTT
j_call: TRBJ2-1; v_call: TRBV9; d_call: NA; clone_size: NA; cdr3_aa: CASSVSRGTLYNEQFF; cdr3_nt: TGTGCCAGCAGCGTAAGTAGGGGGACGCTCTACAATGAGCAGTTCTTC
j_call: TRBJ2-3; v_call: TRBV29-1; d_call: NA; clone_size: once; cdr3_aa: CSVDRGNTDTQYF; cdr3_nt: TGCAGCGTTGACAGGGGTAACACAGATACGCAGTATTTT
j_call: TRBJ1-5; v_call: TRBV19; d_call: NA; clone_size: NA; cdr3_aa: CASSSQVQPQHF; cdr3_nt: TGTGCCAGTAGCTCGCAGGTCCAGCCCCAGCATTTT
j_call: TRBJ1-2; v_call: TRBV15; d_call: NA; clone_size: NA; cdr3_aa: CATSKEGTPGDYGYTF; cdr3_nt: TGTGCCACCAGCAAAGAGGGGACCCCTGGGGACTATGGCTACACCTTC
j_call: TRBJ2-3; v_call: TRBV7-8; d_call: NA; clone_size: once; cdr3_aa: CASRSFGFADTQYF; cdr3_nt: TGTGCCAGCAGATCGTTTGGATTTGCAGATACGCAGTATTTT
j_call: TRBJ2-7; v_call: TRBV7-8; d_call: NA; clone_size: NA; cdr3_aa: CASRDTSYEQYF; cdr3_nt: TGTGCCAGCCGGGACACCTCCTACGAGCAGTACTTC
j_call: TRBJ1-2; v_call: TRBV18; d_call: NA; clone_size: NA; cdr3_aa: CASSPDSNYGYTF; cdr3_nt: TGTGCCAGCTCACCCGACTCGAACTATGGCTACACCTTC
j_call: TRBJ1-5; v_call: TRBV7-9; d_call: NA; clone_size: NA; cdr3_aa: CASSFPNQPQHF; cdr3_nt: TGTGCCAGCAGCTTTCCCAATCAGCCCCAGCATTTT
j_call: TRBJ2-2; v_call: TRBV11-1; d_call: NA; clone_size: NA; cdr3_aa: CASSSLGGSNTGELFF; cdr3_nt: TGTGCCAGCAGCTCTCTAGGCGGGTCAAACACCGGGGAGCTGTTTTTT
j_call: TRBJ1-6; v_call: TRBV5-1; d_call: NA; clone_size: NA; cdr3_aa: CASSFRDSYNSPLHF; cdr3_nt: TGCGCCAGCAGCTTTCGAGACAGCTATAATTCACCCCTCCACTTT
j_call: TRBJ2-3; v_call: TRBV11-2; d_call: NA; clone_size: once; cdr3_aa: CASSGGTPIADTQYF; cdr3_nt: TGTGCCAGCAGCGGAGGGACCCCGATCGCAGATACGCAGTATTTT
j_call: TRBJ2-6; v_call: TRBV9; d_call: NA; clone_size: NA; cdr3_aa: CASSVDTPDRTSGANVLTF; cdr3_nt: TGTGCCAGCAGCGTAGATACCCCGGACAGAACCTCTGGGGCCAACGTCCTGACTTTC